Each of the 32 T cell receptor beta chains below was sequenced from the same sample in a study of cytomegalovirus exposure and HLA in healthy donors. The study ran its PCR with 60 Vbeta and 13 Jbeta primers. The assay was immunoSEQ multiplex PCR, and TCRdb's table has in-frame clones only and misses some. The sample spans over 120,000 clones; the ten largest clones claim around 0.96%. Sequencing was performed on PBMCs. Receptor source: a male donor in good health and CMV-seronegative.

The chain recombines TRBV11-2 with TRBJ1-2; weak D call: TRBD1 (5 bases). Trimming removed 7 bases at V and 4 bases at J, with 10 bases between. The CDR3 runs to 12 residues. Germline CDR1 reads SGHAT; CDR2 reads FQNNGV. The CDR3 region has the DNA TGTGCCAGCACTTCGGGGGGCTATGGCTACACCTTC. Amino acid sequence: CASTSGGYGYTF.

The chain links TRBV13 to TRBJ2-7, with TRBD2 as a possible D gene (5 bases). Trimming left V 10 bases short and J 6 bases short, with 19 bases between. The germline V gene encodes CDR1 PRHDT and CDR2 FYEKMQ (reference sequence). This CDR3 region has 13 residues. CDR3 DNA sequence: TGTGCCACCTCCCGCGAAGGCCGGGGCGAGCAGTACTTC. Protein sequence: CATSREGRGEQYF.

The chain has TRBV7-9 and TRBJ2-5, with 10 bases aligning to TRBD1. The CDR3 runs 13 residues. Germline V gene data show CDR1 as SEHNR and CDR2 as FQNEAQ (reference sequence). The junction had 4 bases not matched to a gene; V was cut back by 6 bases and J by 6 bases. CDR3 sequence (DNA): TGTGCCAGCAGGGGGACAGGGGAGAAGACCCAGTACTTC. The encoded protein is CASRGTGEKTQYF.

The V call is TRBV4-3, the J call TRBJ1-1, with a possible D match to TRBD1 (5 bases). The CDR3 length is 12 residues. Trimming shortened V by 5 bases and J by 8 bases, and 12 bases separated the two germline ends. Germline V gene sequence: CDR1 LGHNA, CDR2 YSLEER. CDR3 sequence: CASSATGVEAFF. The CDR3 bases are TGCGCCAGCAGCGCAACAGGTGTAGAAGCTTTCTTT.

This chain joins TRBV27 and TRBJ1-2, with a possible D match to TRBD1 (6 bases). Germline values: CDR1 MNHEY, CDR2 SMNVEV (reference sequence). V lost 5 bases, J lost 2 bases, and 9 bases lay in between. CDR3 length equals 13 residues. The CDR3 coding sequence is TGTGCCAGCAGTATTAGGGGGAACTATGGCTACACCTTC. It translates to CASSIRGNYGYTF.

The rearrangement uses TRBV5-1 and TRBJ2-1, with D perhaps matching TRBD1 (5 bases). Germline V lookup: CDR1 SGHRS, CDR2 YFSETQ. V dropped 0 bases and J dropped 3 bases, with 10 bases sitting between them. The CDR3 has 15 amino acids. The chain's CDR3 is CASSLEGVLYNEQFF. The CDR3, as DNA: TGCGCCAGCAGCTTGGAAGGGGTTCTCTACAATGAGCAGTTCTTC.

The rearrangement links TRBV9 to TRBJ2-1; D is possibly TRBD2 (5 bases). CDR3 length: 15 amino acids. Trimming stripped 0 bases from V and 8 bases from J, with 15 bases between. CDR1 and CDR2 (germline): SGDLS, YYNGEE. The CDR3 DNA reads as TGTGCCAGCAGCGTAGCGGGATCTAACGAGGATGAGCAGTTCTTC. Protein: CASSVAGSNEDEQFF. Looking up the rest from reference TRBV9 and TRBJ2-1 gives the full variable domain: DSGVTQTPKHLITATGQRVTLRCSPRSGDLSVYWYQQSLDQGLQFLIQYYNGEERAKGNILERFSAQQFPDLHSELNLSSLELGDSALYFCASSVAGSNEDEQFFGPGTRLTVL.

The chain recombines TRBV28 with TRBJ1-1; no reliable D call. Germline CDR1 is MDHEN and CDR2 is SYDVKM. The CDR3 covers 12 residues. Trimming took 1 base from V and 3 from J, leaving 3 bases between them. The CDR3 loop is CASSLSHTEAFF. The CDR3 region has the DNA TGTGCCAGCAGTTTATCTCACACTGAAGCTTTCTTT.

This chain links TRBV7-9 with TRBJ2-1; 7 positions agree with TRBD2. This CDR3 has 16 amino acids. Germline V CDR1 and CDR2: SEHNR, FQNEAQ (reference sequence). Trimming took 1 base from V and 6 from J; bases not matched to a gene: 9. The CDR3 region is CASSLVGRELGNEQFF. DNA of the CDR3: TGTGCCAGCAGCTTAGTTGGGCGGGAGCTGGGCAATGAGCAGTTCTTC.

The chain recombines TRBV10-2 with TRBJ1-2; D possibly corresponds to TRBD1 (6 bases). The germline CDR1 and CDR2 sequences are WSHSY and SAAADI. V was pared by 7 bases and J by 4 bases, with 10 bases between. The CDR3 consists of 12 residues. DNA of the CDR3: TGCGCCAGCACGCAGGGGTTCTATGGCTACACCTTC. Amino acid sequence: CASTQGFYGYTF.

This chain links TRBV13 with TRBJ1-4; D is unresolved. V dropped 4 bases and J dropped 8 bases, with 8 bases sitting between them. The CDR3 sequence is 12 residues long. CDR1 is PRHDT and CDR2 is FYEKMQ in the germline V gene (reference sequence). The CDR3 spells CASSSMGEKLFF. CDR3 bases: TGTGCCAGCAGCTCCATGGGCGAAAAACTGTTTTTT.

V gene TRBV7-2 combines with J gene TRBJ2-7; TRBD2 agrees at 10 bases. Germline V CDR1 and CDR2: SGHTA, FQGNSA. This CDR3 spans 16 amino acids. J lost 6 bases, V lost 0 bases, and 8 bases had no gene match. The CDR3 nucleotides read TGTGCCAGCAGCTTAGCGAGGCTAGCGGGAGCCCTCGAGCAGTACTTC. It is translated as CASSLARLAGALEQYF.

The chain recombines TRBV28 with TRBJ1-1; D unresolved. The CDR3 loop spans 12 amino acids. V was shortened by 6 bases and J by 0 bases, with 5 bases between the two germline ends. The germline V gene encodes CDR1 MDHEN and CDR2 SYDVKM. In nucleotides, the CDR3 is TGTGCCAGCAGCCCATTGAACACTGAAGCTTTCTTT. Amino acid sequence: CASSPLNTEAFF.

The chain couples TRBV5-1 to TRBJ2-1; 8 bases fit TRBD1. This CDR3 contains 13 residues. The V and J ends lost 5 bases and 12 bases, in that order; junction bases with no gene match: 10. The germline gives CDR1 SGHRS, CDR2 YFSETQ. The CDR3 DNA reads TGCGCCAGCAGATGGAGTACAGGGGGGACGCAGTTCTTC. Its translation is CASRWSTGGTQFF.

The gene calls are TRBV6-5 and TRBJ2-1, with D perhaps TRBD1 (6 bases). The CDR3 runs to 15 residues. The germline gives CDR1 MNHEY, CDR2 SVGAGI. Trimming pared 4 bases from V and 4 bases from J, leaving 14 bases between. The CDR3 region is CASSWGLQGYNEQFF. CDR3 bases: TGTGCCAGCAGTTGGGGATTACAGGGTTACAATGAGCAGTTCTTC.

The V and J genes are TRBV15 and TRBJ2-3; TRBD2 matches at 7 bases. This CDR3 is built from 15 residues. Germline CDR1 and CDR2: LNHNV and YYDKDF (reference sequence). After removal of 5 bases from V and 2 bases from J, the junction contained 7 bases not matched to a gene. CDR3 nucleotide sequence: TGTGCCACCAGCGGATCCGGGACTACCACAGATACGCAGTATTTT. It encodes CATSGSGTTTDTQYF.

The rearrangement uses TRBV6-1 and TRBJ1-5; 9 nucleotides agree with TRBD1. V was pared by 4 bases and J by 3 bases, with 7 bases of the junction left unmatched. The CDR3 consists of 16 residues. CDR1 MNHNS and CDR2 SASEGT come from the germline V gene. CDR3 sequence (DNA): TGTGCCAGCAGTGTTTCCACAGGGGGCAACAATCAGCCCCAGCATTTT. Translated: CASSVSTGGNNQPQHF.

This rearrangement joins TRBV18 to TRBJ2-2; 7 bases match TRBD2. This CDR3 is built from 15 residues. The ends lost 3 bases at V and 5 bases at J; junction bases unmatched: 6. Germline CDR1 KGHSH, CDR2 LQKENI. CDR3 sequence reads: CASSPETSSTGELFF. In nucleotides, the CDR3 is TGTGCCAGCTCACCCGAGACTAGCAGTACCGGGGAGCTGTTTTTT.

The chain combines TRBV6-5 with TRBJ2-5, with D perhaps matching TRBD2 (7 bases). Trimming cost V 2 bases and J 5 bases, with 12 bases left between them. Germline loops: CDR1 MNHEY, CDR2 SVGAGI. CDR3 length: 14 amino acids. The CDR3 region is CASSYGGAVETQYF. CDR3 nucleotides: TGTGCCAGCAGTTACGGGGGGGCGGTGGAGACCCAGTACTTC.

The chain employs TRBV6-1 and TRBJ2-1; no firm D call. Trimming removed 2 bases from V and 8 bases from J, with 10 bases in between. The germline V gene encodes CDR1 MNHNS and CDR2 SASEGT. The CDR3 is made up of 13 amino acids. The CDR3 DNA reads TGTGCCAGCAGTGAAATGGCGCTAGATGAGCAGTTCTTC. Translation: CASSEMALDEQFF.

The chain couples TRBV5-1 to TRBJ1-1; D is ambiguous. Deletions cut 5 bases from V and 0 bases from J, with 8 bases between. Per germline, CDR1 SGHRS and CDR2 YFSETQ. The CDR3 has 13 amino acids. For the CDR3, the DNA is TGCGCCAGCAGTTACATCTTGAACACTGAAGCTTTCTTT. This sequence encodes CASSYILNTEAFF.

A remark on this clone: The final CDR3 position lacks the conserved phenylalanine or tryptophan, pointing to a likely read error. The chain joins TRBV18 to TRBJ1-2; 12 nucleotides line up with TRBD1. V shed 4 bases, J shed 4 bases, and the junction held 7 bases outside the gene matches. CDR1 and CDR2 (germline): KGHSH, LQKENI. The CDR3 is 16 amino acids. The CDR3 DNA reads as TGTGCCAGCTCACACCAACAGGGACAGGGGGCCTATGGCTACACCCTC. It translates to CASSHQQGQGAYGYTL.

This chain joins TRBV12-5 and TRBJ1-1; 9 bases are a match to TRBD1. The germline CDR1 and CDR2 sequences are LGHNT and FRNRAP. The CDR3 totals 13 residues. The V segment lost 3 bases and the J segment 14 bases; nucleotides outside the gene matches: 10. The CDR3 reads CASGFLTGTGMFF. CDR3 bases: TGTGCTAGTGGTTTCCTAACCGGGACAGGGATGTTCTTT.

This chain links TRBV9 with TRBJ2-2; tentative D call: TRBD1 (6 bases). From germline, CDR1 is SGDLS and CDR2 YYNGEE. Between the trimmed V and J ends, which lost 2 bases and 2 bases, there was a span of 10 bases. The CDR3 length is 15 residues. The CDR3 loop is CASSVQGSNTGELFF. The CDR3 DNA follows: TGTGCCAGCAGCGTCCAGGGGAGTAACACCGGGGAGCTGTTTTTT.

The rearrangement links TRBV29-1 to TRBJ1-1; TRBD1 might be the D (5 bases). This CDR3 is built from 14 residues. Germline V gene data show CDR1 as SQVTM and CDR2 as ANQGSEA. The V gene lost 7 bases and the J gene lost 1 base, with 16 bases spanning the gap. The CDR3 spells CSAALDTSNTEAFF. CDR3 in DNA: TGCAGCGCCGCCCTGGACACCTCGAACACTGAAGCTTTCTTT. Full variable domain (remainder filled in from reference TRBV29-1 and TRBJ1-1): SAVISQKPSRDICQRGTSLTIQCQVDSQVTMMFWYRQQPGQSLTLIATANQGSEATYESGFVIDKFPISRPNLTFSTLTVSNMSPEDSSIYLCSAALDTSNTEAFFGQGTRLTVV.

CDR3 coding DNA: TGTGCCAGCAAGCTTAGCGGGGCCCAAGAGACCCAGTACTTC. This sequence encodes CASKLSGAQETQYF. The V gene is TRBV6-5, the J gene TRBJ2-5; TRBD2 agrees at 8 bases. V was clipped by 7 bases and J by 1 base; unmatched bases: 5. There are 14 residues in the CDR3. The germline V gene encodes CDR1 MNHEY and CDR2 SVGAGI.

This sequence joins TRBV11-2 and TRBJ1-5; a possible D gene is TRBD1 (6 bases). The CDR3 is made up of 15 amino acids. Trimming took off 2 bases at V and 5 bases at J, with 13 bases between the two ends. The germline V gene encodes CDR1 SGHAT and CDR2 FQNNGV. DNA for the CDR3: TGTGCCAGCAGCTTAAGTTCGCCAGGGGATCAGCCCCAGCATTTT. Protein sequence: CASSLSSPGDQPQHF.

J is TRBJ1-5 and V is TRBV7-2, with 10 bases that match TRBD1. This CDR3 is built from 15 residues. Unmatched junction bases numbered 8, after V lost 5 bases and J lost 7 bases. CDR1 SGHTA and CDR2 FQGNSA come from the germline V gene. The CDR3 reads CASSATGTGEQPQHF. The CDR3 region has the DNA TGTGCCAGCAGCGCGACCGGGACAGGGGAGCAGCCCCAGCATTTT.

This rearrangement joins TRBV30 to TRBJ2-7; 9 bases are a match to TRBD1. Trimming took 2 bases from V and 5 from J; bases not matched to a gene: 7. This CDR3 has 14 residues. CDR1 is GTSNPN, CDR2 SVGIG, per germline (reference sequence). CDR3 nucleotides: TGTGCCTGGAGTTCGACAGGGGGAGGTGACGAGCAGTACTTC. Translating it yields CAWSSTGGGDEQYF.

This sequence joins TRBV19 and TRBJ1-4; weak D call: TRBD1 (5 bases). Germline V gene lookup returns CDR1 LNHDA and CDR2 SQIVND (reference sequence). The V and J ends lost 7 bases and 2 bases respectively, with 11 bases between them. The CDR3 spans 14 residues. In DNA form, the CDR3 reads TGTGCCAGTACCAAGGGGTATACTAATGAAAAACTGTTTTTT. This gives the protein CASTKGYTNEKLFF.

The chain uses TRBV5-4 and TRBJ1-2; 7 bases are shared with TRBD1. Germline CDR1 SGHNT, CDR2 YYREEE (reference sequence). With V trimmed by 4 bases and J by 1 base, 4 bases remained unmatched. The CDR3 is made up of 14 amino acids. The CDR3 here is CASSIGTVNYGYTF. CDR3 DNA: TGTGCCAGCAGCATTGGGACAGTTAACTATGGCTACACCTTC.

The chain links TRBV30 to TRBJ2-4, with 11 bases identical to TRBD2. V was clipped by 4 bases and J by 8 bases; unmatched bases: 4. Germline loops: CDR1 GTSNPN, CDR2 SVGIG (reference sequence). The CDR3 has 13 amino acids. The CDR3 protein is CAWTSGRQDIQYF. The DNA for the CDR3 is TGTGCCTGGACTAGCGGGAGGCAAGACATTCAGTACTTC.